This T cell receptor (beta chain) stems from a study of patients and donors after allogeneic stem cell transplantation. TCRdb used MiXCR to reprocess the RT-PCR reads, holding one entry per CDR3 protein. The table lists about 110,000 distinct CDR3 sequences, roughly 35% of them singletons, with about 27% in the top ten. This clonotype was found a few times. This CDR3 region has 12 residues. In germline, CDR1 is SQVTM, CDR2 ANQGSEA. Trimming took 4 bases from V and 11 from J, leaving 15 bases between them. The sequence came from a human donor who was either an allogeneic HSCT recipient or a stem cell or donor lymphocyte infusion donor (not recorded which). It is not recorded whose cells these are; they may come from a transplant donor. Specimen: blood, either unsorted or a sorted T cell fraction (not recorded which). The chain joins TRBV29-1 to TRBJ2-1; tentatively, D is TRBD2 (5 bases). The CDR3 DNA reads TGCAGCGTTGTTGGGCTAGCAAATAAGCAGTTCTTC. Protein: CSVVGLANKQFF.